This TCR beta chain was found in a study of radiotherapy plus CTLA-4 blockade in lung cancer. TCRdb's copy holds only in-frame clones and misses some; the assay was immunoSEQ multiplex PCR. The sample gives about 120,000 clones, about 90% of which show up once; more than 6.5% is in the top ten. The ends lost 2 bases at V and 6 bases at J; junction bases unmatched: 8. This CDR3 is built from 16 residues. Germline CDR1 is MGHRA and CDR2 is YSYEKL. Specimen: peripheral blood, collected from a patient treated with radiotherapy plus ipilimumab. The genes are TRBV4-1 and TRBJ2-1; 9 bases line up with TRBD2. This clonotype was sampled from a human donor with non-small cell lung cancer that progressed on radiotherapy plus ipilimumab. The CDR3 is CASSQLAGVPSNEQFF. DNA for the CDR3: TGCGCCAGCAGCCAATTAGCGGGAGTTCCCTCCAATGAGCAGTTCTTC.